Sequencing of this T cell receptor beta chain was carried out in a study of T cell clonality in common variable immunodeficiency. Germline CDR1 DFQATT, CDR2 SNEGSKA (reference sequence). Trimming pared 4 bases from V and 4 bases from J, leaving 14 bases between. CDR3 size: 15 residues. Overall study results and limits: In common variable immunodeficiency, TCR beta chains reportedly carried fewer deletions and N-nucleotide insertions.

Aged roughly 8 to 65 years, CVID subjects averaged approximately 36 years old. Turning to this clone: Antigen: not known. Coverage ceases 3 residues before the CDR3 finishes, and the germline J gene fills in the end.

Measured with immunoSEQ multiplex PCR; TCRdb has only the in-frame clones, and not every one. The sample contains more than 35,000 clones, none of them singletons. The sequenced material came from peripheral blood mononuclear cells. The J gene is TRBJ1-6, the V gene TRBV20-1, with a weak D call TRBD1 (5 bases). This clonotype was obtained from a human donor with common variable immunodeficiency. CDR3 loop: CSATMDGGYNSPLHF. CDR3 bases read: TGCAGTGCTACTATGGACGGGGGGTATAATTCACCC.